The clone carrying this T cell receptor beta chain was seen many times. The data derive from a study of spatial heterogeneity in lung cancer. Time point specified: sample taken at primary tumor resection. Researchers sequenced whole RNA taken from tumor, nontumor lung or frozen PBMC without sorting. V lost 5 bases, J lost 1 base, and 9 bases stayed unmatched. The CDR3 length is 17 residues. CDR1 is MDHEN and CDR2 is SYDVKM in the germline V gene. MiXCR was run by TCRdb on the 5' RACE reads, yielding one entry per CDR3 protein. The sample carries more than 50,000 distinct CDR3 sequences, about 7% recorded once.

This TCR was sampled from a female donor with early-stage non-small cell lung cancer. The specimen comprised PBMCs, sampled at surgery. The chain employs TRBV28 and TRBJ2-3; 10 positions match TRBD2. The CDR3 region is CASSPPSGGGRTDTQYF. The CDR3 DNA follows: TGTGCCAGCAGTCCCCCCAGCGGGGGGGGTCGCACAGATACGCAGTATTTT.